What follows are 32 T cell receptor beta chains derived from one specimen sequenced in a study of Graves' ophthalmopathy and Graves' hyperthyroidism. Amplification of the TCR beta CDR3 regions used RNA transcripts (as template). An opening RT-PCR round employed HTBI primers and preceded a second-round multiplex PCR. TCRdb reprocessed the multiplex PCR reads via MiXCR and lists one record per CDR3 protein. Seen here are around 590,000 distinct CDR3 sequences, approximately 35% observed once, and the top ten hold roughly 4%. Sequenced material: peripheral blood or thyroid tissue (not recorded which). The receptors were gathered from an adult man with Graves' hyperthyroidism.

This clonotype occurred many times. The rearrangement joins TRBV20-1 to TRBJ1-5, with D possibly matching TRBD1 (6 bases). The CDR3 is made up of 16 amino acids. The ends were cut back, 0 bases at V and 0 bases at J, with 12 bases in the middle. Germline V gene lookup returns CDR1 DFQATT and CDR2 SNEGSKA (reference sequence). As DNA, the CDR3 is TGCAGTGCTAGAGATCTGGGGGCGTCTAGCAATCAGCCCCAGCATTTT. It translates to CSARDLGASSNQPQHF.

For this clonotype: Mismatch with germline at one junction end may stem from a read error. V is TRBV10-2 and J is TRBJ1-1, with a possible D match to TRBD1 (6 bases). Per the germline V gene, CDR1 is WSHSY and CDR2 is SAAADI. The CDR3 is 13 residues long. CDR3 in amino acids: CASTNRERPEAFF. The DNA of the CDR3 is TGTGCCAGCACAAACAGGGAGAGGCCTGAAGCTTTCTTT.

Many counts were recorded for this clonotype. CDR3 sequence (DNA): TGTGCCAGCAGGGCCATGACAAACTATGGCTACACCTTC. Translation gives CASRAMTNYGYTF. The rearrangement uses TRBV12-3 or TRBV12-4 and TRBJ1-2; D unclear. CDR3 length equals 13 residues. V lost 6 bases to trimming and J lost 2 bases, with 10 bases between them.

Ten or more counts support this clonotype. The chain uses TRBV20-1 and TRBJ2-5, with D perhaps TRBD1 or TRBD2 (5 bases each). CDR3 length: 17 amino acids. V was shortened by 4 bases and J by 2 bases, with 23 bases between the two germline ends. The germline CDR1 and CDR2 sequences are DFQATT and SNEGSKA (reference sequence). This CDR3 is CSATIRGRSPIQETQYF. DNA for the CDR3: TGCAGTGCTACGATCCGGGGCCGGAGCCCTATTCAAGAGACCCAGTACTTC.

The table lists this clonotype with many counts. The chain uses TRBV4-1 and TRBJ2-7, with D possibly matching TRBD1 (6 bases). The CDR3 extends over 15 amino acids. The V end lost 4 bases, the J end lost 2 bases, and 15 bases lay between the germline ends. The germline gives CDR1 MGHRA, CDR2 YSYEKL. CDR3 sequence reads: CASSLSGTPTYEQYF. For the CDR3, the DNA is TGCGCCAGCAGCCTATCCGGGACACCCACCTACGAGCAGTACTTC.

This clonotype was counted between two and nine times. A single base separates this from a much larger clone, so it may be a read error. The rearrangement links TRBV7-9 to TRBJ1-5; no clear D gene. The CDR3 covers 12 residues. The germline V gene has CDR1 SEHNR and CDR2 FQNEAQ (reference sequence). Trimming took off 7 bases at V and 10 bases at J, with 14 bases between the two ends. The DNA for the CDR3 is TGTGCCAGCAACCGTTCGTCAGATCCCCAGCATTTT. It specifies CASNRSSDPQHF. Supplemented by reference TRBV7-9 and TRBJ1-5, the full variable domain reads DTGVSQNPRHKITKRGQNVTFRCDPISEHNRLYWYRQTLGQGPEFLTYFQNEAQLEKSRLLSDRFSAERPKGSFSTLEIQRTEQGDSAMYLCASNRSSDPQHFGDGTRLSIL.

This clonotype showed up many times. The genes are TRBV5-8 and TRBJ1-4; D is unclear. Germline-derived CDR1 and CDR2 are SGHTS and YDEGEE. Trimming shortened V by 1 base and J by 3 bases, and 4 bases separated the two germline ends. The length of the CDR3 is 13 residues. The CDR3 spells CASSLRANEKLFF. Written as DNA, the CDR3 is TGTGCCAGCAGCTTGCGAGCTAATGAAAAACTGTTTTTT.

This clonotype was detected once. The J gene is TRBJ2-5, the V gene TRBV29-1; 9 bases match TRBD2. Germline loops: CDR1 SQVTM, CDR2 ANQGSEA. The junction had 6 bases not matched to a gene; V was cut back by 6 bases and J by 1 base. The CDR3 has 14 amino acids. CDR3 nucleotide sequence: TGCAGCGTCACCCTAGCGGGGTTCCAAGAGACCCAGTACTTC. Amino acid sequence: CSVTLAGFQETQYF.

This rearrangement joins TRBV5-1 to TRBJ2-2; TRBD2 matches 12 bases. CDR3 length: 17 residues. Losses at the gene ends were 7 bases for V and 5 bases for J; bases not matched to a gene: 12. CDR1 SGHRS and CDR2 YFSETQ come from the germline V gene. The CDR3 bases are TGCGCCAGCGGACCAGGACTAGCGGGATCCGTAACCGGGGAGCTGTTTTTT. As protein: CASGPGLAGSVTGELFF.

Many counts were recorded for this clonotype. The chain couples TRBV5-1 to TRBJ2-2, with D possibly matching TRBD1 (5 bases). CDR3 size: 14 residues. Trimming removed 1 base from V and 2 bases from J, with 6 bases in between. CDR1 and CDR2 (germline): SGHRS, YFSETQ. CDR3 sequence: CASSLTGNTGELFF. The CDR3 DNA follows: TGCGCCAGCAGCTTGACAGGAAACACCGGGGAGCTGTTTTTT. The full variable domain, in which reference TRBV5-1 and TRBJ2-2 provide the parts outside the CDR3, is KAGVTQTPRYLIKTRGQQVTLSCSPISGHRSVSWYQQTPGQGLQFLFEYFSETQRNKGNFPGRFSGRQFSNSRSEMNVSTLELGDSALYLCASSLTGNTGELFFGEGSRLTVL.

The chain has TRBV12-3 or TRBV12-4 and TRBJ1-6, with no clear D. The ends were cut back, 3 bases at V and 8 bases at J, with 11 bases in the middle. This CDR3 is 14 amino acids long. The chain's CDR3 is CASSFGELYSPLHF. The CDR3 nucleotides are TGTGCCAGCAGTTTCGGGGAGCTATATTCACCCCTCCACTTT.

Ten or more counts support this clonotype. The chain combines TRBV4-2 with TRBJ1-6; 10 bases align to TRBD1. The CDR3 contains 16 residues. After removal of 1 base from V and 8 bases from J, the junction contained 5 bases not matched to a gene. The germline CDR1 and CDR2 sequences are LGHNA and YNFKEQ. CDR3 region: CASSQGDRGRDSPLHF. In DNA, the CDR3 is TGTGCCAGCAGCCAAGGAGACAGGGGGCGGGATTCACCCCTCCACTTT.

The chain couples TRBV7-3 to TRBJ2-7; 8 bases map to TRBD2. Germline V gene sequence: CDR1 SGHTA, CDR2 FQGTGA. This CDR3 contains 16 residues. V was clipped by 5 bases and J by 3 bases; unmatched bases: 12. In DNA, the CDR3 is TGTGCCAGCAGCCCACCCCCCGGCGGGGGGCTCTACGAGCAGTACTTC. This sequence encodes CASSPPPGGGLYEQYF.

This chain uses TRBV2 with TRBJ2-5; no clear D gene. The end of the DNA is better explained by TRBJ2-1, so the J call may be wrong. The CDR3 extends over 10 amino acids. CDR1 and CDR2 from the germline V gene are SNHLY and FYNNEI. DNA of the CDR3: TGTGCCAGCAATGGGAATGAGCAGTTCTTC. It translates to CASNGNEQFF.

V usage is TRBV28 and J usage is TRBJ1-2; a possible D gene is TRBD1 (6 bases). Trimming shortened V by 5 bases and J by 2 bases, and 18 bases separated the two germline ends. There are 16 residues in the CDR3. The germline gives CDR1 MDHEN, CDR2 SYDVKM. The CDR3 nucleotides are TGTGCCAGCAGTCCTCCAGGGGACCCGAGCAACTATGGCTACACCTTC. It encodes CASSPPGDPSNYGYTF.

Ten or more counts support this clonotype. This rearrangement joins TRBV29-1 to TRBJ2-7, with D tentatively TRBD2 (6 bases). The CDR3 length is 14 residues. Trimming left V 8 bases short and J 0 bases short, with 17 bases between. Germline assignment: CDR1 SQVTM and CDR2 ANQGSEA. The CDR3: CSIDGVGGSYEQYF. CDR3 nucleotides: TGCAGCATCGACGGCGTCGGGGGCTCCTACGAGCAGTACTTC.

The chain has TRBV5-8 and TRBJ1-5; 8 bases agree with TRBD1. Germline loops: CDR1 SGHTS, CDR2 YDEGEE. There are 16 residues in the CDR3. V was clipped by 5 bases and J by 0 bases; unmatched bases: 7. This CDR3 is CASSSGTGFSNQPQHF. In DNA, the CDR3 is TGTGCCAGCAGTTCCGGGACAGGTTTTAGCAATCAGCCCCAGCATTTT.

This clonotype was counted a few times. The V and J genes are TRBV7-9 and TRBJ1-4; D possibly corresponds to TRBD1 (6 bases). Trimming pared 4 bases from V and 5 bases from J, leaving 14 bases between. Germline loops: CDR1 SEHNR, CDR2 FQNEAQ (reference sequence). The CDR3 consists of 15 residues. The CDR3 here is CASSSGGVRNEKLFF. CDR3 coding DNA: TGTGCCAGCAGCTCGGGGGGCGTCAGGAATGAAAAACTGTTTTTT. The entire variable domain, with the rest obtained from reference TRBV7-9 and TRBJ1-4, is as follows: DTGVSQNPRHKITKRGQNVTFRCDPISEHNRLYWYRQTLGQGPEFLTYFQNEAQLEKSRLLSDRFSAERPKGSFSTLEIQRTEQGDSAMYLCASSSGGVRNEKLFFGSGTQLSVL.

This clonotype was seen at least ten times. The genes are TRBV7-8 and TRBJ1-4; no definite D call. V shed 4 bases and J shed 0 bases, with 6 bases lying between them. CDR3 size: 14 residues. The germline V gene has CDR1 SGHVS and CDR2 FQNEAQ. The DNA for the CDR3 is TGTGCCAGCAGCTCCTCGGCAACTAATGAAAAACTGTTTTTT. Translation gives CASSSSATNEKLFF.

This clonotype was counted ten times or more. CDR3 coding DNA: TGTGCCAGCAGCGCAACCTACGAGCAGTACTTC. Translation: CASSATYEQYF. The rearrangement joins TRBV6-1 to TRBJ2-7; D gene uncertain. V lost 6 bases and J lost 2, with 5 bases in between. Germline CDR1 and CDR2: MNHNS and SASEGT. The CDR3 spans 11 residues.

This clonotype was counted ten times or more. V is TRBV7-9 and J is TRBJ1-1; tentative D call: TRBD1 (6 bases). This CDR3 spans 15 amino acids. Trimming shortened V by 4 bases and J by 2 bases, and 14 bases separated the two germline ends. CDR1 and CDR2 from the germline V gene are SEHNR and FQNEAQ (reference sequence). This CDR3 reads CASSSRTATNTEAFF. The CDR3 region has the DNA TGTGCCAGCAGCTCGCGGACAGCTACAAACACTGAAGCTTTCTTT.

V gene TRBV14 combines with J gene TRBJ2-7, with 10 bases matching TRBD1. CDR3 length: 13 residues. Trimming cost V 1 base and J 6 bases; bases outside gene matches: 0. Germline loops: CDR1 SGHDN, CDR2 FVKESK. CDR3 coding DNA: TGTGCCAGCAGCCAAGGGACAGGGGGCGAGCAGTACTTC. It specifies CASSQGTGGEQYF.

This clonotype was recorded at least ten times. The CDR3 sequence: CASSTGTSSYEQYF. CDR3 bases: TGTGCCAGTAGCACCGGGACTTCGTCCTACGAGCAGTACTTC. The chain links TRBV19 to TRBJ2-7; the D gene is possibly TRBD2 (6 bases). CDR3 length equals 14 residues. CDR1 and CDR2 from the germline V gene are LNHDA and SQIVND (reference sequence). With 6 bases removed from V and 1 base from J, the gap between germline ends came to 13 bases.

In this sample, this clonotype turned up a few times. The chain carries TRBV12-3 or TRBV12-4 and TRBJ2-2, with 8 bases identical to TRBD1. CDR3 length: 15 amino acids. V lost 7 bases, J lost 4 bases, and 8 bases stayed unmatched. The DNA for the CDR3 is TGTGCCAGCACCGGACAGGGTGGTGGCACCGGGGAGCTGTTTTTT. It specifies CASTGQGGGTGELFF.

This clonotype was recorded at least ten times. J is TRBJ1-1 and V is TRBV11-2; D is unclear. Germline loops: CDR1 SGHAT, CDR2 FQNNGV. V gave up 4 bases and J gave up 0 bases, with 9 bases separating them. This CDR3 has 14 residues. The CDR3 region is CASSSLSMNTEAFF. CDR3 DNA sequence: TGTGCCAGCAGCTCACTTTCGATGAACACTGAAGCTTTCTTT. Full variable domain (remainder filled in from reference TRBV11-2 and TRBJ1-1): EAGVAQSPRYKIIEKRQSVAFWCNPISGHATLYWYQQILGQGPKLLIQFQNNGVVDDSQLPKDRFSAERLKGVDSTLKIQPAKLEDSAVYLCASSSLSMNTEAFFGQGTRLTVV.

To note about this clonotype: Germline and junction disagree at one end, which may indicate a read error. The chain combines TRBV10-1 with TRBJ2-7, with 9 positions matching TRBD1. Germline loops: CDR1 WNHNN, CDR2 SYGVQD (reference sequence). CDR3 length: 15 amino acids. The CDR3 region has the DNA TGTGCCATCGGGGCCGGGACAGGGAGTCCCTACGAGCAGTACTTC. This translates into CAIGAGTGSPYEQYF.

The chain employs TRBV4-3 and TRBJ1-3; no definite D call. V was cut by 0 bases and J by 0 bases, with 12 bases left in between. Germline V gives CDR1 LGHNA, CDR2 YSLEER. The CDR3 covers 17 residues. The CDR3 DNA sequence: TGCGCCAGCAGCCAAGATCCGATCGGTGTCTCTGGAAACACCATATATTTT. This gives the protein CASSQDPIGVSGNTIYF.

There are many counts of this clonotype. The chain uses TRBV13 and TRBJ1-2; D might be TRBD1 (6 bases). V dropped 5 bases and J dropped 4 bases, with 17 bases sitting between them. The germline V gene has CDR1 PRHDT and CDR2 FYEKMQ (reference sequence). The CDR3 extends over 15 amino acids. The CDR3 here is CASSGRQDFIYGYTF. Here the CDR3 DNA reads TGTGCCAGCAGCGGCCGACAGGATTTCATCTATGGCTACACCTTC.

The J gene is TRBJ1-5, the V gene TRBV29-1, with 7 bases fitting TRBD1. Germline trimming cut 8 bases from V and 7 bases from J; bases unmatched to any gene: 11. The CDR3 has 13 residues. From germline, CDR1 is SQVTM and CDR2 ANQGSEA. The CDR3 coding sequence is TGCAGCACGAGTGAGGGGGCTGGGCAGCCCCAGCATTTT. This codes for CSTSEGAGQPQHF.

This clonotype was seen a single time. One end of the junction varies from germline; a read error may be responsible. The chain joins TRBV7-8 to TRBJ1-1; D ambiguous. This CDR3 has 16 residues. Germline-derived CDR1 and CDR2 are SGHVS and FQNEAQ. This CDR3 reads CASTVGTPGGNTGAFF. CDR3 nucleotides: TGTGCCAGCACCGTAGGAACCCCGGGCGGGAACACTGGAGCTTTCTTT.

The rearrangement links TRBV29-1 to TRBJ2-5; perhaps TRBD1 as D (6 bases). This CDR3 is built from 11 residues. Germline CDR1 reads SQVTM; CDR2 reads ANQGSEA. Trimming cost V 8 bases and J 2 bases, with 9 bases left between them. CDR3 sequence: CSPGQQETQYF. The DNA for the CDR3 is TGCAGCCCAGGACAGCAAGAGACCCAGTACTTC.

With respect to this clonotype: A much larger clonotype is one base distant, so this may be a read error. The V call is TRBV10-3, the J call TRBJ1-6; no clear D. CDR3 size: 12 residues. Germline CDR1 and CDR2: ENHRY and SYGVKD. The CDR3 DNA is TGTGCCAGCAGTACAGTTGATTCACCCCTCCACTTT. This encodes CASSTVDSPLHF.